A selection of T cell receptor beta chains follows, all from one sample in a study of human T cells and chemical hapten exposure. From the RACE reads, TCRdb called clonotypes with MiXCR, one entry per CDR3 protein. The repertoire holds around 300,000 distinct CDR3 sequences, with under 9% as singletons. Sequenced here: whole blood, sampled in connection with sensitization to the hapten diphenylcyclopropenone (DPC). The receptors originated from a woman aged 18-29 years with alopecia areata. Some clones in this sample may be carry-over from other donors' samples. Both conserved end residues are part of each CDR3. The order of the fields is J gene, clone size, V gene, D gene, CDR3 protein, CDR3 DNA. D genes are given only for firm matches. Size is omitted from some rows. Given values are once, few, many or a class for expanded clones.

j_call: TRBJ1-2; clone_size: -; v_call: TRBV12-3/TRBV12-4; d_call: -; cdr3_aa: CASSLGGMRHYGYTF; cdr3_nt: TGTGCCAGCAGTTTAGGAGGGATGCGGCACTATGGCTACACCTTC
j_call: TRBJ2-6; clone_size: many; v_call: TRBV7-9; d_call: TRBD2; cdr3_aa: CASFGLAGANVLTF; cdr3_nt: TGTGCCAGCTTCGGACTAGCGGGGGCCAACGTCCTGACTTTC
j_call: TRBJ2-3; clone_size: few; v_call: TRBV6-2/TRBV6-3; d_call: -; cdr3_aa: CASSYKRGSTDTQYF; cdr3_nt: TGTGCCAGCAGTTATAAGAGGGGAAGTACAGATACGCAGTATTTT
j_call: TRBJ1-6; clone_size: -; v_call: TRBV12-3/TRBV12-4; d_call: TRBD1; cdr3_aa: CASSLGTGYNSPLHF; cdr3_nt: TGTGCCAGCAGTTTGGGGACAGGCTATAATTCACCCCTCCACTTT
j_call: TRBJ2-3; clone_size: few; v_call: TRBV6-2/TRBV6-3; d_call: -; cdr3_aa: CASSYRAGGDTQYF; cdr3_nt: TGTGCCAGCAGTTACCGAGCGGGCGGCGATACGCAGTATTTT
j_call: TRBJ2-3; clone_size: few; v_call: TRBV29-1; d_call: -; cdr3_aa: CSVGRKVDTQYF; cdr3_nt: TGCAGCGTTGGGAGGAAGGTAGATACGCAGTATTTT
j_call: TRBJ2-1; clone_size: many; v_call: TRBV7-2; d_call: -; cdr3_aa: CASSSGHYNEQFF; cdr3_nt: TGTGCCAGCAGCTCGGGACACTACAATGAGCAGTTCTTC
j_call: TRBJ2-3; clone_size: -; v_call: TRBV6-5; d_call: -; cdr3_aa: CASSYQGHPTDTQYF; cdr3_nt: TGTGCCAGCAGTTACCAGGGTCACCCCACAGATACGCAGTATTTT
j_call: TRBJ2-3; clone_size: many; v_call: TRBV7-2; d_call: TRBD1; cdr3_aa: CASSLAQGVGTDTQYF; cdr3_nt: TGTGCCAGCAGCTTAGCGCAGGGGGTCGGCACAGATACGCAGTATTTT
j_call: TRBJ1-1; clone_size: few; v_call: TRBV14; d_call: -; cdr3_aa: CASSHRRNTEAFF; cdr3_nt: TGTGCCAGCAGCCACCGCAGGAACACTGAAGCTTTCTTT
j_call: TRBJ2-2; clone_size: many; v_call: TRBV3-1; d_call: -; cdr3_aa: CASSQGYTGELFF; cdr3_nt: TGTGCCAGCAGCCAAGGGTACACCGGGGAGCTGTTTTTT
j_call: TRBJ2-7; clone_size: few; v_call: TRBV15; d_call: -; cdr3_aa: CATSRARDSYEQYF; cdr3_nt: TGTGCCACCAGCAGAGCCAGGGACTCCTACGAGCAGTACTTC
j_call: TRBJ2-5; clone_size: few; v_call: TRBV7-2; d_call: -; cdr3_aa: CASTPGTRGQETQYF; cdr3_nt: TGTGCCAGCACCCCAGGAACGAGGGGGCAAGAGACCCAGTACTTC
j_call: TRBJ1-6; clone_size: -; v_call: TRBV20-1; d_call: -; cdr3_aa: CSAHPAGVRSPLHF; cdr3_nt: TGCAGTGCCCACCCGGCCGGAGTTCGTTCACCCCTCCACTTT
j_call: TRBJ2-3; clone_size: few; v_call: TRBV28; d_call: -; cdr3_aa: CASSFAAGARDTQYF; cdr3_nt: TGTGCCAGCAGTTTTGCGGCGGGGGCTCGAGATACGCAGTATTTT
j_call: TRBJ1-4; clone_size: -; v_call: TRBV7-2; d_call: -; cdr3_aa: CASSQGGGTFEKLFF; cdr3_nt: TGTGCCAGCAGCCAGGGAGGCGGAACGTTTGAAAAACTGTTTTTT
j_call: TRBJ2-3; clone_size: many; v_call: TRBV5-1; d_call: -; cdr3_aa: CASSLRGSTDTQYF; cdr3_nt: TGCGCCAGCAGCTTGAGAGGCAGCACAGATACGCAGTATTTT
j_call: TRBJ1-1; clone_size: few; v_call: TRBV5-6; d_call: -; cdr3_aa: CASSPRRRNTEAFF; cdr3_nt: TGTGCCAGCAGCCCGCGGCGCCGCAACACTGAAGCTTTCTTT
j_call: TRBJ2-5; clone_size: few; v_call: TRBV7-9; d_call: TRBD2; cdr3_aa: CASSPSGAYQETQYF; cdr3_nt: TGTGCCAGCAGCCCTAGCGGGGCTTACCAAGAGACCCAGTACTTC
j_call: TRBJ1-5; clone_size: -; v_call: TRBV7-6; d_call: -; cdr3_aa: CASSPDERGWSGNQPQHF; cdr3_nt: TGTGCCAGCAGCCCTGACGAGAGGGGGTGGTCTGGCAATCAGCCCCAGCATTTT
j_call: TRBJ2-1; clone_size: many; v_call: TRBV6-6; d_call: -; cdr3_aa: CASTSTSSYNEQFF; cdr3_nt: TGTGCCAGCACGTCGACTAGCTCCTACAATGAGCAGTTCTTC
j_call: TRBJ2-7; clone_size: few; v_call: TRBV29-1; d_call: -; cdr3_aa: CSVDDTGTGLEEQYF; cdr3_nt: TGCAGCGTGGACGACACCGGGACCGGCTTAGAAGAGCAGTACTTC
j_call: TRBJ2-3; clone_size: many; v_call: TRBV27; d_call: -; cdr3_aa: CASSTLRDTQYF; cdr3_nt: TGTGCCAGCAGTACCCTCCGTGATACGCAGTATTTT
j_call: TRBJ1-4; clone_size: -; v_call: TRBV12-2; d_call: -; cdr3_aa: CASRLVNGKNEKLFF; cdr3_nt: TGTGCAAGTCGCTTAGTAAACGGGAAAAATGAAAAACTGTTTTTT
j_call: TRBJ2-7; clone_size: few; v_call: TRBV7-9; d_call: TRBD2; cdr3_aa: CASSLNSPDNRLAGEQYF; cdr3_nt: TGTGCCAGCAGCTTAAATTCGCCTGACAATAGACTAGCGGGGGAGCAGTACTTC
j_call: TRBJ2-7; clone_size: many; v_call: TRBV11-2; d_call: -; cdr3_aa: CASSLDPSSYEQYF; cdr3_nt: TGTGCCAGCAGCTTAGATCCCAGCTCCTACGAGCAGTACTTC
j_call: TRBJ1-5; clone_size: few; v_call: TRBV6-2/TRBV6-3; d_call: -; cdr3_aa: CASSYPPPAQPQHF; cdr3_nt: TGTGCCAGCAGTTACCCGCCGCCGGCACAGCCCCAGCATTTT
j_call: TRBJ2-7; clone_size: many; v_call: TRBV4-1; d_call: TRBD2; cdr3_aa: CASSQDRTSGYEQYF; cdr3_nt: TGCGCCAGCAGCCAAGATAGGACTAGCGGGTACGAGCAGTACTTC
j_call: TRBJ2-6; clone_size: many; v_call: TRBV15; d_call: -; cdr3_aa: CATSREPPRATGGANVLTF; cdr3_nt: TGTGCCACCAGCAGAGAGCCTCCGAGGGCGACCGGGGGGGCCAACGTCCTGACTTTC
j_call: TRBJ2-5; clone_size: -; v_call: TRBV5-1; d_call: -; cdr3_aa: CASSLISPETQYF; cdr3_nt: TGCGCCAGCAGCTTAATATCCCCAGAGACCCAGTACTTC
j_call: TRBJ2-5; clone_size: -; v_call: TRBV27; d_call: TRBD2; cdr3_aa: CASSPLTSGGGETQYF; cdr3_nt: TGTGCCAGCAGTCCCCTAACTAGCGGGGGGGGTGAGACCCAGTACTTC
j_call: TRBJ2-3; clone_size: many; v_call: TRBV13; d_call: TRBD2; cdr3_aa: CASSPLAGKTDTQYF; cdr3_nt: TGTGCCAGCAGTCCACTAGCGGGGAAGACAGATACGCAGTATTTT
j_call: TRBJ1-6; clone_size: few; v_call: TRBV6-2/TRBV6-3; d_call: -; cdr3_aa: CASIPSRAGDYNSPLHF; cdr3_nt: TGTGCCAGCATCCCCTCTCGGGCAGGGGATTATAATTCACCCCTCCACTTT
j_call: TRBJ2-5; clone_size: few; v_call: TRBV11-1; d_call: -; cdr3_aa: CASSLVSLHQETQYF; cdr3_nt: TGTGCCAGCAGCTTAGTGAGTCTCCACCAAGAGACCCAGTACTTC
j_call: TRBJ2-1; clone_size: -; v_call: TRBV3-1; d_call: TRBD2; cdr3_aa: CASSNSGGAGEQFF; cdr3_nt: TGTGCCAGCAGCAATAGCGGGGGGGCTGGAGAGCAGTTCTTC
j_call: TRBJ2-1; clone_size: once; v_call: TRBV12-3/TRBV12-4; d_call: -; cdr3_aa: CASSPQGTNEQFF; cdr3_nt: TGTGCCAGCAGTCCACAAGGGACCAATGAGCAGTTCTTC
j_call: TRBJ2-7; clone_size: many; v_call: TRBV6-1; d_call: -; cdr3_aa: CASKGGEGEQYF; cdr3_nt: TGTGCCAGCAAGGGTGGTGAGGGCGAGCAGTACTTC
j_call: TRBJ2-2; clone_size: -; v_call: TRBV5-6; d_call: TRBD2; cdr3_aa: CASSFGLAGMVFF; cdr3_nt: TGTGCCAGCAGCTTTGGACTAGCGGGGATGGTGTTTTTT
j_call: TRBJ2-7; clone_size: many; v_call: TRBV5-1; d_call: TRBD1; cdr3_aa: CASSSDRGRSYEQYF; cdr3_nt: TGCGCCAGCAGCTCGGACAGGGGGCGATCCTACGAGCAGTACTTC
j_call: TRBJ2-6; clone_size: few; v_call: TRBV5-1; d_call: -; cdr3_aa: CASSLEQGGGTGANVLTF; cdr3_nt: TGCGCCAGCAGCTTGGAACAGGGCGGTGGGACTGGGGCCAACGTCCTGACTTTC
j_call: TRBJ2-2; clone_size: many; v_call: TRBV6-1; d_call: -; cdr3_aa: CASSPGETTGELFF; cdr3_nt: TGTGCCAGCAGTCCAGGGGAGACCACCGGGGAGCTGTTTTTT
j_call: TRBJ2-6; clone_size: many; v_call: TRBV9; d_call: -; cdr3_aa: CASSVAGGGSRFGANVLTF; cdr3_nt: TGTGCCAGCAGCGTAGCTGGAGGGGGTTCGCGTTTCGGGGCCAACGTCCTGACTTTC
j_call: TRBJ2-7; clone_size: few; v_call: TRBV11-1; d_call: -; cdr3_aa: CASSLAPEGSYEQYF; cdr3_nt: TGTGCCAGCAGCTTAGCCCCAGAAGGGTCCTACGAGCAGTACTTC
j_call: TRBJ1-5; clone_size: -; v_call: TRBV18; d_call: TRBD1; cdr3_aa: CASSPGRDSSNQPQHF; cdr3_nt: TGTGCCAGCTCACCTGGGCGGGACAGCAGCAATCAGCCCCAGCATTTT
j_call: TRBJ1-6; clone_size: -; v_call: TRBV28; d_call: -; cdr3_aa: CASSLGWTNSPLHF; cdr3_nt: TGTGCCAGCAGTTTAGGGTGGACTAATTCACCCCTCCACTTT
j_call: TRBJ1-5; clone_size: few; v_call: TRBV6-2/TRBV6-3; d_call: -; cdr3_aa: CASSYGSHQPQHF; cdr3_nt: TGTGCCAGCAGTTACGGGTCTCATCAGCCCCAGCATTTT
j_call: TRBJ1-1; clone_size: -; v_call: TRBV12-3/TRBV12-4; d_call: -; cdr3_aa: CASSLGLGFGAEAFF; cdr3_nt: TGTGCCAGCAGTTTAGGGTTGGGCTTTGGGGCTGAAGCTTTCTTT
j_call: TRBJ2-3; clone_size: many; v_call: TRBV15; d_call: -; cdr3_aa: CATSTGVTDTQYF; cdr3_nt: TGTGCCACCAGCACCGGGGTCACAGATACGCAGTATTTT
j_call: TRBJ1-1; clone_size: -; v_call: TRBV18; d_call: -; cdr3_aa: CASSQGRANTEAFF; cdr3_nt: TGTGCCAGCTCACAGGGCAGGGCCAACACTGAAGCTTTCTTT
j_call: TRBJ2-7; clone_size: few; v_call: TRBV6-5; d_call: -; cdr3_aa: CASSYSISYYEQYF; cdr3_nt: TGTGCCAGCAGTTACTCGATTAGTTACTACGAGCAGTACTTC
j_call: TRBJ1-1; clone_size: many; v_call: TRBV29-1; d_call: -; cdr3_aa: CSVRTDAEAFF; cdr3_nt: TGCAGCGTTAGAACCGACGCTGAAGCTTTCTTT
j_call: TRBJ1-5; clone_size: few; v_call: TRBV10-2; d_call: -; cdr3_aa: CASSESGVGGGNQPQHF; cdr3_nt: TGCGCCAGCAGTGAGTCGGGGGTCGGAGGAGGGAATCAGCCCCAGCATTTT
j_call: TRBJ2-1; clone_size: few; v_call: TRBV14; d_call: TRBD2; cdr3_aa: CASSQFKTGTRYNEQFF; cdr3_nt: TGTGCCAGCAGCCAGTTCAAAACCGGGACTAGATACAATGAGCAGTTCTTC
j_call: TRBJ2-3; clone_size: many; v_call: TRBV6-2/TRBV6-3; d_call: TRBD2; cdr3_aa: CASSWRVRLAGSTDTQYF; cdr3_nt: TGTGCCAGCAGTTGGAGGGTTCGTCTAGCGGGGAGCACAGATACGCAGTATTTT
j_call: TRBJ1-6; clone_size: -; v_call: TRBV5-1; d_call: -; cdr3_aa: CASSLEGNYNSPLHF; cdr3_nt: TGCGCCAGCAGCCTGGAGGGCAATTATAATTCACCCCTCCACTTT
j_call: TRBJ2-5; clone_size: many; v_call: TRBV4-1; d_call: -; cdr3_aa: CASSPDGYQETQYF; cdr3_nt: TGCGCCAGCAGCCCGGATGGATACCAAGAGACCCAGTACTTC
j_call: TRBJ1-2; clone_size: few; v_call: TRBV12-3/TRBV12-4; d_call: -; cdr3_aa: CASKQSNYGYTF; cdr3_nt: TGTGCCAGCAAACAGAGTAACTATGGCTACACCTTC
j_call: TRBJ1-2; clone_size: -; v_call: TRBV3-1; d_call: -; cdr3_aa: CASSSTPQGAYGYTF; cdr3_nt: TGTGCCAGCAGCAGCACGCCCCAAGGAGCGTATGGCTACACCTTC
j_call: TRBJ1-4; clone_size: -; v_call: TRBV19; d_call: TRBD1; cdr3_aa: CASRYRGRGEKLFF; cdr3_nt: TGTGCCAGTAGATACAGGGGTAGGGGTGAAAAACTGTTTTTT